This T cell receptor beta chain was found in a study of blood T cell repertoires in COVID-19. Study summary: The origin of the acute and convalescent COVID-19 samples was the United States, Italy and Spain. Nucleic acid was either cDNA or gDNA, and it came from T cells, B-cell-depleted T cells, or PBMCs.

Produced via immunoSEQ multiplex PCR; TCRdb's table is partial and in-frame only. The profile shows roughly 69,000 clones, 84% of them singletons. V dropped 3 bases and J dropped 0 bases, with 12 bases sitting between them. The CDR3 loop spans 15 amino acids. From germline, CDR1 is MNHEY and CDR2 SMNVEV (reference sequence). This clone was observed once. This sequence joins TRBV27 and TRBJ2-7; perhaps TRBD2 as D (6 bases). The sequence came from a human donor in a cohort sampled during active COVID-19. Sample: peripheral blood. As DNA, the CDR3 is TGTGCCAGCAGTTTCGGGGGACGGATCTCCTACGAGCAGTACTTC. This codes for CASSFGGRISYEQYF.